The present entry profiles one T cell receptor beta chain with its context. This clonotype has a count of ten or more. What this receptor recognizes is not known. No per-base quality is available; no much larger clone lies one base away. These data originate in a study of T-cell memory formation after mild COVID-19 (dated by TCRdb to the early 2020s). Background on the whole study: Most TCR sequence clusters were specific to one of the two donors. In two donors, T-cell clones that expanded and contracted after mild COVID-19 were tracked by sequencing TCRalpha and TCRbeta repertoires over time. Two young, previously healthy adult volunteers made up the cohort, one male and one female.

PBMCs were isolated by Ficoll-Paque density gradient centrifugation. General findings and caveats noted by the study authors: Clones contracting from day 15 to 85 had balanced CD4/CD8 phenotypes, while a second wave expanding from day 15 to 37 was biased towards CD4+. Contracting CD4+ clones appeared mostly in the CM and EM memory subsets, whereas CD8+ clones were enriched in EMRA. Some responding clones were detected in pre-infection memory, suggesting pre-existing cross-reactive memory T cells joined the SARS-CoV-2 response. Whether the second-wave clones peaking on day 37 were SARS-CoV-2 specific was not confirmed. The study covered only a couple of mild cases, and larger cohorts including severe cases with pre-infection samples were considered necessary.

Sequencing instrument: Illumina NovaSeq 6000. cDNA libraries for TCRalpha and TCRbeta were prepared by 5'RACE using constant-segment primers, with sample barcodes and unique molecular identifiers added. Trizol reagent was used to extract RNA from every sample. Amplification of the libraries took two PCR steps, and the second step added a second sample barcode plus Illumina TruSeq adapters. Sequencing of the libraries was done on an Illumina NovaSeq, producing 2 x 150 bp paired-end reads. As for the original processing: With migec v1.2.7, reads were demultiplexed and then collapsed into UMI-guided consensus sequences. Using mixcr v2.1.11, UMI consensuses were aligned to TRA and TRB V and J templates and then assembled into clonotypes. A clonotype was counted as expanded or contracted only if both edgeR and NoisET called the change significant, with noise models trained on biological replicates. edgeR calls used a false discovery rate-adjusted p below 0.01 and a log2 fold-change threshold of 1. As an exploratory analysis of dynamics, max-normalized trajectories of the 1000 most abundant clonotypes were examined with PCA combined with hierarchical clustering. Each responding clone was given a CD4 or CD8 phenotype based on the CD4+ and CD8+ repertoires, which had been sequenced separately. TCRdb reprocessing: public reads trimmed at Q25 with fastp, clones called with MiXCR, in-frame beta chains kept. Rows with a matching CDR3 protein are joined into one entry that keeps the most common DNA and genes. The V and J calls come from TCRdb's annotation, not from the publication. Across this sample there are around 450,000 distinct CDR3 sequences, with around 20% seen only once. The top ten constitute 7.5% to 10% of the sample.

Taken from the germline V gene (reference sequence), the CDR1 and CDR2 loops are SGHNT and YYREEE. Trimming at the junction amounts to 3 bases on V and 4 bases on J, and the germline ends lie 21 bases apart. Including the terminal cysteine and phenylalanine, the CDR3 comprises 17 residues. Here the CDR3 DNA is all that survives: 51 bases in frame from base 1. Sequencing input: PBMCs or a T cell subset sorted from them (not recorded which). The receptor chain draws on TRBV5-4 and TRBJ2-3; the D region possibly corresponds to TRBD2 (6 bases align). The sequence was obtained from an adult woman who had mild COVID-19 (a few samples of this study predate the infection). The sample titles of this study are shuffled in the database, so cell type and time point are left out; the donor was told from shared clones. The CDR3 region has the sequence CASSSPTFPAGADTQYF. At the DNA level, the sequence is TGTGCCAGCAGCTCCCCCACCTTTCCAGCGGGCGCAGATACGCAGTATTTT.